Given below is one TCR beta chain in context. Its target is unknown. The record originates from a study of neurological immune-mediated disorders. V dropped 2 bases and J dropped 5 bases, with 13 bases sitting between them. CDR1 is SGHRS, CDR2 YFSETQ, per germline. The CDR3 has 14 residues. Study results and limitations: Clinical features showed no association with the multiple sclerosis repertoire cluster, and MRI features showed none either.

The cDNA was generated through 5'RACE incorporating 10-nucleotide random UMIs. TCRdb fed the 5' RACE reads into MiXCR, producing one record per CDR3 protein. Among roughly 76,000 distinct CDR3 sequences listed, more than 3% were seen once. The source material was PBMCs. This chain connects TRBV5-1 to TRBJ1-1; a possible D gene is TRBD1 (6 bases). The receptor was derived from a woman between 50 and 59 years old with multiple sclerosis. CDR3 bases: TGCGCCAGCAGCTTCGGGGGGGCTTATACTGAAGCTTTCTTT. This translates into CASSFGGAYTEAFF.